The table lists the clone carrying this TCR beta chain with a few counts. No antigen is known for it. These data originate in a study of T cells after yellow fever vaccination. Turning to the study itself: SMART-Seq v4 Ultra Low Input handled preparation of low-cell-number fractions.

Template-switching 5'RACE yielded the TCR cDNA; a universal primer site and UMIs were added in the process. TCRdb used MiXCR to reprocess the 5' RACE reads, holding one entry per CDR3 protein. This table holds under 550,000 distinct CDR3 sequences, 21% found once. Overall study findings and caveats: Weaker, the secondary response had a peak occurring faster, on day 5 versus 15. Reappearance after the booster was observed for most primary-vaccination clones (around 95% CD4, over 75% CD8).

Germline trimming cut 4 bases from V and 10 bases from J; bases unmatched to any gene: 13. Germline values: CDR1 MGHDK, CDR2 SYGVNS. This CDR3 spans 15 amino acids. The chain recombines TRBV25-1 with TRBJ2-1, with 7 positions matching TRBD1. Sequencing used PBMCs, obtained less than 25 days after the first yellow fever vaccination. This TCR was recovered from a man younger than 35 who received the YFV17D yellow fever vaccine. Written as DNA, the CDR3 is TGTGCCAGCAGTGGTTCCGGGACAGCCTTAGAGGAGCAGTTCTTC. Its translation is CASSGSGTALEEQFF. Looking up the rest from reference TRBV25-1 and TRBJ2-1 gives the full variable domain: EADIYQTPRYLVIGTGKKITLECSQTMGHDKMYWYQQDPGMELHLIHYSYGVNSTEKGDLSSESTVSRIRTEHFPLTLESARPSHTSQYLCASSGSGTALEEQFFGPGTRLTVL.